The clone carrying this T cell receptor beta chain was seen just once. Its matching antigen is unknown. This record belongs to a study of blood T cells in healthy people across ages. Primers used in a second PCR of about 7 to 12 cycles were a sample-barcoded 5' primer and a J-beta primer mix. TCRdb passed the 5' RACE reads through MiXCR, listing each CDR3 protein once. There are more than 1.4 million distinct CDR3 sequences in the sample; 40% to 50% occur only once, and 7.9% lies in the top ten. Broader study findings: The unsorted PBMCs prevented any conclusive comparison of naive versus antigen-experienced cells.

Source material: blood. This TCR derives from a young woman in good health.

CDR3 residues: CASSVATSGGGRTDTQYF. The CDR3 DNA reads as TGTGCCAGCAGCGTAGCAACTAGCGGGGGGGGTAGGACAGATACGCAGTATTTT. This chain connects TRBV9 to TRBJ2-3; 13 bases fit TRBD2. J was trimmed by 3 bases and V by 0 bases; bases with no gene match: 7. The CDR3 has 18 amino acids. Germline assignment: CDR1 SGDLS and CDR2 YYNGEE.